Presented here are 8 T cell receptor beta chains from one specimen sequenced in a study of response to subunit inactivated influenza vaccine. TCRdb processed the RT-PCR reads anew with MiXCR; each CDR3 protein has one entry. The sample holds 500,000 to 700,000 distinct CDR3 sequences; roughly 25% are singletons and the top ten take approximately 3%. These data were also reused for a study on T cells expressing NK-cell markers. This second study says: Template switching by 5'RACE with UMIs generated the TCR beta cDNA.

Sequenced here: CD4+ T cells sorted from PBMCs, sampled 11 to 12 days after vaccination. All receptors derive from a man aged 50 to 59 who received an inactivated influenza vaccine.

The V and J genes are TRBV20-1 and TRBJ1-5; possible D gene TRBD1, 6 bases. V was pared by 6 bases and J by 3 bases, with 15 bases between. The CDR3 has 14 amino acids. Germline values: CDR1 DFQATT, CDR2 SNEGSKA (reference sequence). CDR3 sequence reads: CSAQWGGFNQPQHF. CDR3 sequence (DNA): TGCAGTGCGCAGTGGGGGGGCTTCAATCAGCCCCAGCATTTT.

A few counts support this clonotype. The genes are TRBV5-6 and TRBJ2-6; D is unclear. This CDR3 region has 13 residues. V lost 6 bases, J lost 0 bases, and 4 bases lay in between. Germline V gene sequence: CDR1 SGHDT, CDR2 YYEEEE. The CDR3 DNA reads TGTGCCAGCATGACCTCTGGGGCCAACGTCCTGACTTTC. It encodes CASMTSGANVLTF.

V usage is TRBV6-5 and J usage is TRBJ2-7; either TRBD1 or TRBD2 may supply D (5 bases each). V lost 2 bases and J lost 5, with 19 bases in between. Germline loops: CDR1 MNHEY, CDR2 SVGAGI. The CDR3 is 16 residues long. The CDR3 protein is CASSYVHGTTNHEQYF. The CDR3 nucleotides read TGTGCCAGCAGTTACGTCCACGGGACGACGAACCACGAGCAGTACTTC.

This clonotype was detected many times. V gene TRBV9 combines with J gene TRBJ1-4; D uncertain. CDR3 size: 13 residues. V lost 3 bases to trimming and J lost 5 bases, with 8 bases between them. Per the germline V gene, CDR1 is SGDLS and CDR2 is YYNGEE. In DNA, the CDR3 is TGTGCCAGCAGCGGGGCCCTAAATGAAAAACTGTTTTTT. Translating gives CASSGALNEKLFF.

The rearrangement uses TRBV2 and TRBJ1-2; D is unclear. The V and J ends lost 1 base and 4 bases respectively, with 13 bases between them. The length of the CDR3 is 15 residues. CDR1 SNHLY and CDR2 FYNNEI come from the germline V gene. The CDR3 protein is CASSEGARTGYGYTF. In nucleotides, the CDR3 is TGTGCCAGCAGTGAAGGGGCCCGCACCGGCTATGGCTACACCTTC.

This clonotype came up a few times. The rearrangement uses TRBV5-6 and TRBJ2-3; possible D gene TRBD1, 6 bases. CDR1 is SGHDT, CDR2 YYEEEE, per germline. With 0 bases removed from V and 4 bases from J, the gap between germline ends came to 9 bases. This CDR3 is 14 amino acids long. Here the CDR3 reads CASSLGQAPDTQYF. The CDR3 nucleotides read TGTGCCAGCAGCTTGGGACAGGCTCCAGATACGCAGTATTTT.

This clonotype was found a few times. The chain uses TRBV5-1 and TRBJ2-1, with 12 nucleotides matching TRBD2. J lost 6 bases, V lost 6 bases, and 7 bases had no gene match. The CDR3 has 15 amino acids. The germline V gene encodes CDR1 SGHRS and CDR2 YFSETQ. For the CDR3, the DNA is TGCGCCAGCACCACGACTAGCGGGGGAGTCAATGAGCAGTTCTTC. It is translated as CASTTTSGGVNEQFF.

The chain uses TRBV5-1 and TRBJ1-3, with D unresolved. The CDR3 runs to 14 residues. Germline loops: CDR1 SGHRS, CDR2 YFSETQ. Trimming removed 0 bases at V and 4 bases at J, with 8 bases between. In nucleotides, the CDR3 is TGCGCCAGCAGCTTGGGTCATTCCGGAAACACCATATATTTT. Translation: CASSLGHSGNTIYF. The entire variable domain, with the rest obtained from reference TRBV5-1 and TRBJ1-3, is as follows: KAGVTQTPRYLIKTRGQQVTLSCSPISGHRSVSWYQQTPGQGLQFLFEYFSETQRNKGNFPGRFSGRQFSNSRSEMNVSTLELGDSALYLCASSLGHSGNTIYFGEGSWLTVV.